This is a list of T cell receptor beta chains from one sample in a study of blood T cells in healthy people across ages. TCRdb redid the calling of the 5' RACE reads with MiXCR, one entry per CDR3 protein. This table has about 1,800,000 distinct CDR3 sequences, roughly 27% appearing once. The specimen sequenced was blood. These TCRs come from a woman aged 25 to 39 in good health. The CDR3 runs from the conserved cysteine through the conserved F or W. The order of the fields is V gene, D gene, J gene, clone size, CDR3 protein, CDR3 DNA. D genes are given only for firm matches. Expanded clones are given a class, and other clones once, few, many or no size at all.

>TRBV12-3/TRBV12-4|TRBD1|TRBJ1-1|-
CASSRGQGGNTEAFF
TGTGCCAGCAGCCGCGGACAGGGAGGGAACACTGAAGCTTTCTTT
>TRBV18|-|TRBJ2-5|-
CASSPPASKKETQYF
TGTGCCAGCTCACCACCGGCCAGCAAAAAAGAGACCCAGTACTTC
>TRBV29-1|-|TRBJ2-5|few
CSVVPGATEETQYF
TGCAGCGTTGTCCCCGGGGCGACCGAAGAGACCCAGTACTTC
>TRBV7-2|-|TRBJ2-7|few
CASSISGRYEQYF
TGTGCCAGCAGCATTAGCGGCCGGTACGAGCAGTACTTC
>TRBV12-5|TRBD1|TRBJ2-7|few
CASGEDRGRVEQYF
TGTGCTAGTGGTGAAGACAGGGGTCGGGTCGAGCAGTACTTC
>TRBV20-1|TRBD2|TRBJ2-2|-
CSAPPPSGLAGDWGTGELFF
TGCAGTGCTCCCCCTCCGTCCGGACTAGCGGGAGATTGGGGCACCGGGGAGCTGTTTTTT
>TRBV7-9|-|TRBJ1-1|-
CASTPGRGKRIFF
TGTGCCAGCACCCCCGGGAGGGGGAAACGTATTTTCTTT
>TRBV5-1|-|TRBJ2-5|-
CASSLESGGWETQYF
TGCGCCAGCAGCTTGGAGTCGGGCGGATGGGAGACCCAGTACTTC
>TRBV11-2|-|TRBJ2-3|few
CASSVGRHPDTQYF
TGTGCCAGCAGCGTAGGCCGGCACCCAGATACGCAGTATTTT
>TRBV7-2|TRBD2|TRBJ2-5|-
CASSKQTSGRGETQYF
TGTGCCAGCAGCAAACAAACTAGCGGGAGAGGAGAGACCCAGTACTTC
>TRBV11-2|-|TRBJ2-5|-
CASCYGRKEQETQYF
TGTGCCAGCTGCTACGGGCGAAAGGAGCAAGAGACCCAGTACTTC
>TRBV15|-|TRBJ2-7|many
CATSRELGNYEQYF
TGTGCCACCAGCAGAGAGCTCGGTAACTACGAGCAGTACTTC